In its sample, the clone carrying this T cell receptor beta chain was seen many times. Antigen specificity is unknown. Deletions cut 5 bases from V and 12 bases from J, with 20 bases between. CDR3 length: 14 amino acids. Germline V gene lookup returns CDR1 SEHNR and CDR2 FQNEAQ (reference sequence). Template switching created a universal primer site, and the cDNA included unique molecular identifiers. From the 5' RACE reads, TCRdb called clonotypes with MiXCR, one entry per CDR3 protein. Of approximately 300,000 distinct CDR3 sequences listed, roughly 8.6% are singletons. The record originates from a study of identical twins. Findings and caveats of the study: Where out-of-frame alpha sequences were twin-shared, they showed excess low generation probability. Invariant cells of the MAIT and iNKT types might have partly distorted the zero-insertion analyses.

The same sample was also used in a study of yellow fever vaccine responses in identical twins.

This receptor was identified in a young woman in good health. The rearrangement links TRBV7-9 to TRBJ2-1, with D hard to call. Sequencing was performed on CD8+ T cells sorted from blood. CDR3 residues: CASSPIPEGFWQFF. Here the CDR3 DNA reads TGTGCCAGCAGCCCAATACCCGAAGGTTTTTGGCAGTTCTTC.